The rows below give T cell receptor beta chains drawn from one sample of a study of blood T cell repertoires in COVID-19. Measured with immunoSEQ multiplex PCR; TCRdb has only the in-frame clones, and not every one. In the table there are some 260,000 clones, about 88% of which are singletons. What was sequenced was peripheral blood. The receptors here all came from a woman aged 40-49 years who had recovered from COVID-19. Both conserved end residues are part of each CDR3. Each record gives: V gene, D gene, clone size, J gene, CDR3 DNA, CDR3 protein. A D gene is named only where the DNA matches it firmly. Clone size is given for some rows only: seen once, a few or many times, or a class if the clone is expanded.

TRBV7-9	TRBD1	NA	TRBJ1-5	TGTGCCAGCAGCTTAGCGAGGCAGGGGGCTTGGAGGCAGCCCCAGCATTTT	CASSLARQGAWRQPQHF
TRBV7-2	NA	NA	TRBJ2-6	TGTGCCAGCAGCACCCAGGGGTCTGGGGCCAACGTCCTGACTTTC	CASSTQGSGANVLTF
TRBV19	NA	few	TRBJ1-6	TGTGCCAGTAGTATGGGGCCGATTAATTCACCCCTCCACTTT	CASSMGPINSPLHF
TRBV18	NA	NA	TRBJ2-3	TGTGCCAGCTCACGCGGGACTCCTCAACATACGCAGTATTTT	CASSRGTPQHTQYF
TRBV19	NA	few	TRBJ2-7	TGTGCCAGTAGTGCCGGACAGACGAGCGAGCAGTACTTC	CASSAGQTSEQYF
TRBV2	TRBD2	NA	TRBJ2-7	TGTGCCAGCAGCAGCGGGAGGGCCCTCGGCGAGCAGTACTTC	CASSSGRALGEQYF
TRBV12-5	NA	once	TRBJ1-2	TGTGCTAGTGGTTTGGCGGCTCTTGGGCATGGCTACACCTTC	CASGLAALGHGYTF
TRBV12-3/TRBV12-4	TRBD1	many	TRBJ1-2	TGTGCCAGCAGGCACGGGACAGGGGGTGGCTACACCTTC	CASRHGTGGGYTF
TRBV5-1	NA	NA	TRBJ2-6	TGCGCCAGCAGCGCCAATATGGGAGCCGGGGCCAACGTCCTGACTTTC	CASSANMGAGANVLTF
TRBV7-6	TRBD2	NA	TRBJ2-1	TGTGCCAGCAGCCTGGCGCCTAGCGGGACACCGTGGTTGGTCTTC	CASSLAPSGTPWLVF
TRBV11-2	NA	NA	TRBJ1-2	TGTGCCAGCAGCCCAGGGAACTATGGCTACACCTTC	CASSPGNYGYTF
TRBV5-1	NA	NA	TRBJ1-5	TGCGCCAGCAGCTTTGGGGGGAGCAATCAGCCCCAGCATTTT	CASSFGGSNQPQHF
TRBV12-5	TRBD1	NA	TRBJ2-1	TGTGCTAGTGGCACCGGACAGGGAACCTACAATGAGCAGTTCTTC	CASGTGQGTYNEQFF
TRBV5-8	NA	NA	TRBJ2-3	TGTGCCAGCAGCTTACAACTAGGACGGGCAGATACGCAGTATTTT	CASSLQLGRADTQYF
TRBV5-5	TRBD2	NA	TRBJ2-2	TGTGCCAGCAGCTGGGGACTAGCGGGAGGTGGTACCGGGGAGCTGTTTTTT	CASSWGLAGGGTGELFF
TRBV24-1	NA	once	TRBJ1-4	TGTGCCACCAGTGATGGGCTCTATAATGAAAAACTGTTTTTT	CATSDGLYNEKLFF
TRBV9	NA	NA	TRBJ1-3	TGTGCCAGCGGCGGAGGGACAAACTCTGGAAACACCATATATTTT	CASGGGTNSGNTIYF
TRBV14	TRBD2	many	TRBJ2-2	TGTGCCAGCAGCCCCAGCGGGAGCGGGGCCGGGGAGCTGTTTTTT	CASSPSGSGAGELFF
TRBV19	TRBD1	NA	TRBJ1-2	TGTGCCAGCTCCCGGGACAGGGGGGTGGGTGGCTACACCTTC	CASSRDRGVGGYTF
TRBV9	TRBD2	NA	TRBJ2-3	TGTGCCAGCAGCGGTCAACTAGCGCCGAATGATGGAGATACGCAGTATTTT	CASSGQLAPNDGDTQYF
TRBV28	NA	NA	TRBJ1-3	TGTGCCAGCAGTTCACAGCCGGTGGGGGGGGCCATATATTTT	CASSSQPVGGAIYF
TRBV10-2	NA	NA	TRBJ1-1	TGCGCCAGCGAGGGGAACACTGAAGCTTTCTTT	CASEGNTEAFF
TRBV6-6	NA	NA	TRBJ1-5	TGTGCCAGCAGTTACTCCAGGTATCAGCCCCAGCATTTT	CASSYSRYQPQHF
TRBV24-1	NA	NA	TRBJ2-2	TGTGCCACCAGTGACCATCGCCCGAGCGGGCCGCACACCGGGGAGCTGTTTTTT	CATSDHRPSGPHTGELFF
TRBV9	TRBD1	NA	TRBJ1-1	TGTGCCAGCAGCCCCCGGGACAGGCAGTGGGCTGAAGCTTTCTTT	CASSPRDRQWAEAFF
TRBV6-2/TRBV6-3	NA	NA	TRBJ2-1	TGTGCCAGCAGTTACTCTGCGGGACGGGCGTTCTTC	CASSYSAGRAFF
TRBV29-1	NA	NA	TRBJ2-3	TGCAGCGTTGAAGATCCCCCAAACTATACGCAGTATTTT	CSVEDPPNYTQYF
TRBV2	TRBD2	NA	TRBJ2-1	TGTGCCAGCAGTGAGACTAGCGTGGGGCAGTTCTTC	CASSETSVGQFF
TRBV19	TRBD1	NA	TRBJ2-5	TGTGCCAGTAGTGTGACAGGGACGGGGGAGACCCAGTACTTC	CASSVTGTGETQYF
TRBV19	NA	NA	TRBJ2-1	TGTGCCAGTAGTATGGGGGACATTGGTGCCAATGAGCAGTTCTTC	CASSMGDIGANEQFF
TRBV19	NA	few	TRBJ2-3	TGTGCCAGTAGGAAAACAGCAACAGATACGCAGTATTTT	CASRKTATDTQYF
TRBV7-3	TRBD1	NA	TRBJ2-2	TGTGCCAGCAGGTCGGGACAGGGCAACGGGGAGCTGTTTTTT	CASRSGQGNGELFF